This TCR beta chain is drawn from a study of shared clonotypes between healthy human individuals (dated by TCRdb to between 2020 and 2021). Background on the whole study: A couple of women and a few men aged 18 to 49 years were included in the cohort. The study deeply sequenced blood TCR repertoires of about five healthy adults to estimate repertoire size and the extent of clonotype sharing between individuals. Leukapheresis yielded between about 0.8 and 9.5 billion PBMCs per donor. Libraries were prepared and TCR repertoires were sequenced by different laboratories using diverse techniques, in order to increase sequencing depth and limit assay-specific biases.

Study-wide findings and limitations: Pairwise subsampling indicated that sequencing depth was expected to affect the degree of clonotype sharing among donors. Sampling was restricted to blood, and TCR repertoires in tissues likely differ from the TCR repertoires found in blood. Because the study included only a small number of donors, the genetic and exposure-history diversity represented was limited.

Healthy HIV-negative adults with no recently reported acute infections or vaccinations were included as donors. Only Caucasian adults living in Nashville, Tennessee, USA were represented among the donors. In the unsorted samples, 90 million or so PBMCs were counted, and genomic DNA was extracted using the QIAamp DNA Blood Mini kit. Blood was obtained by leukapheresis, after which PBMCs were separated by Ficoll-Histopaque density gradient centrifugation and cryopreserved in liquid nitrogen vapor phase. CDR1 SGHRS and CDR2 YFSETQ were looked up in the germline V gene. V and J are trimmed by 4 bases and 4 bases, and the gene matches miss 4 bases of the junction. The CDR3 has 15 amino acids, counting the end cysteine and phenylalanine. Only CDR3 DNA is held: 45 bases, read in frame from base 1. In the case of this clone: The antigen it recognizes is unknown. No clone much larger than this one lies a single base away; base qualities are absent.

TCR CDR3 regions were amplified from genomic DNA by multiplex PCR using the deep immunoSEQ assay. Extracted genomic DNA from each cell subset was distributed evenly across all wells of several immunoSEQ 96-well plates, and each plate was treated as a replicate. For unsorted PBMC, around 330 ng genomic DNA, equal to approximately 30,000 T cell genomes, was loaded into each replicate PCR. Ten immunoSEQ deep assay plates were used to sequence unsorted PBMC genomic DNA. Purified libraries were measured with a Qubit 3.0 fluorometer, size-checked on a Bioanalyzer 2100, and measured again with the KAPA Library Quantification kit. Every immunoSEQ 96-well plate was sequenced on a dedicated single-read 150-cycle Illumina NextSeq 550 flow cell. As for how the authors treated the data: The immunoSEQ output contained only junctional sequences without quality scores, so filtering could not match that applied to full-length reads. To assign V/J genes and CDR3, sequences were annotated against IMGT germline references using PyIR, a Python wrapper for IgBLAST v1.9. Any read was removed if the V/J assignment was weak (E-value above 1e-6), the CDR3 was missing, or the read contained stop codons, out-of-frame junctions, or ambiguous translated residues. A V3J clonotype was defined by an identical inferred V gene, J gene, and CDR3 amino acid sequence. The percentage overlap between two repertoires was calculated by dividing the number of shared unique clonotypes by the size of the smaller repertoire. RTK rarefaction, the Chao1 estimator, and Recon v2.1 estimates of unobserved clonotypes were used to assess repertoire richness. TCRdb re-hosts the immuneACCESS table, in-frame sequences only. Its copies lack some clones; in the studies checked, an unresolved V gene accounts for under half of them, and the cause for the rest is not known. V and J calls and clone size are as listed in that table; D and trimming were resolved from the DNA. This sample gives hundreds of thousands of clones in total; around 77% of them show up just once. The ten largest clones capture around 12% of the sample.

The sequencing sample was made of PBMCs. The TCR originated in a woman between 40 and 55 years old in good health. Some clones in this sample may be carry-over from other donors' samples. The rearrangement joined TRBV5-1 to TRBJ2-1, with 11 middle bases fitting TRBD2. The DNA is as follows: TGCGCCAGCAGCCCGGGGACTAGCGGTTACAATGAGCAGTTCTTC. It specifies CASSPGTSGYNEQFF.